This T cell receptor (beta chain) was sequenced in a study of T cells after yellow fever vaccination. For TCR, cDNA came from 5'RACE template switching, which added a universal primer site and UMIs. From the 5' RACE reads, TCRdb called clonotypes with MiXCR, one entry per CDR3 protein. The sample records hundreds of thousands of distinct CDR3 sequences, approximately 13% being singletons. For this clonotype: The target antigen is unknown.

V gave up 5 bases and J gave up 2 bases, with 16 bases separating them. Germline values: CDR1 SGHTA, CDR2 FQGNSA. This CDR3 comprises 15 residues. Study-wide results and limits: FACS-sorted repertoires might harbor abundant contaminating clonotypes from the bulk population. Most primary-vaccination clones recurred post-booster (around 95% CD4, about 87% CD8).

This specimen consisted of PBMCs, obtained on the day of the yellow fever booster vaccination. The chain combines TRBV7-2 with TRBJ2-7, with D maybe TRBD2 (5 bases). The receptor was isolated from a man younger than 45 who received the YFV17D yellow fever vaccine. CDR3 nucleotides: TGTGCCAGCAGCCCCTTAGGGCCGGGGACCTACGAGCAGTACTTC. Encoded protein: CASSPLGPGTYEQYF. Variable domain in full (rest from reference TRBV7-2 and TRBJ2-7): GAGVSQSPSNKVTEKGKDVELRCDPISGHTALYWYRQSLGQGLEFLIYFQGNSAPDKSGLPSDRFSAERTGGSVSTLTIQRTQQEDSAVYLCASSPLGPGTYEQYFGPGTRLTVT.